The 18 T cell receptor beta chains below all came from one sample that was sequenced in a study of cytomegalovirus exposure and HLA in healthy donors. PCR employed 60 Vbeta and 13 Jbeta primers. Generated by immunoSEQ multiplex PCR, the TCRdb table keeps only in-frame clones and is missing some. The table records 150,000 to 200,000 clones, about 81% of them present only once. Sequences were obtained from PBMCs. The receptors here all came from a man between 18 and 35 years old in good health and CMV-seronegative.

This clone was counted once. This chain uses TRBV5-1 with TRBJ2-2; the match to TRBD1 covers 10 bases. There are 17 residues in the CDR3. Germline loops: CDR1 SGHRS, CDR2 YFSETQ. Trimming took 3 bases from V and 4 from J; bases not matched to a gene: 9. The CDR3 region has the DNA TGCGCCAGCAGCTCCACCGGGACAGGGGTTAGCACCGGGGAGCTGTTTTTT. As protein: CASSSTGTGVSTGELFF.

The rearrangement joins TRBV9 to TRBJ2-5; 7 nucleotides match TRBD1. The J call may be in error: the DNA end matches TRBJ2-7 better. Germline V gene lookup returns CDR1 SGDLS and CDR2 YYNGEE. The CDR3 loop spans 15 amino acids. In nucleotides, the CDR3 is TGTGCCAGCAGCGTAGCCGGTTCAAGGGGGCACGAGCAGTACTTC. Protein sequence: CASSVAGSRGHEQYF.

The chain recombines TRBV27 with TRBJ2-1, with D tentatively TRBD2 (6 bases). The germline V gene encodes CDR1 MNHEY and CDR2 SMNVEV (reference sequence). This CDR3 contains 13 residues. The V end was cut by 4 bases, the J end by 9 bases, with 13 bases between. The CDR3 loop reads CASSSAGRIEQFF. The CDR3 DNA sequence: TGTGCCAGCAGTTCGGCGGGGAGAATTGAGCAGTTCTTC.

The chain has TRBV25-1 and TRBJ1-6; the match to TRBD1 covers 8 bases. Unmatched junction bases numbered 6, after V lost 7 bases and J lost 7 bases. The CDR3 has 14 amino acids. Germline V gene sequence: CDR1 MGHDK, CDR2 SYGVNS. This CDR3 reads CASNQGQVNSPLHF. For the CDR3, the DNA is TGTGCCAGCAATCAGGGACAGGTCAATTCACCCCTCCACTTT.

Details on this clone: At one end, the junction sequence differs from germline, possibly due to a read error. The rearrangement joins TRBV7-7 to TRBJ2-5; 11 nucleotides agree with TRBD1. The DNA end is more similar to TRBJ2-7, so the J call may be wrong. The CDR3 extends over 14 amino acids. The germline V gene encodes CDR1 SSHAT and CDR2 FNYEAQ (reference sequence). CDR3 bases: TGTGCTAGCAGCTTTGGGACAGGGGGGTACGAGCAGTACTTC. It is translated as CASSFGTGGYEQYF.

This rearrangement joins TRBV19 to TRBJ2-7, with TRBD2 identical over 8 bases. The V gene end was trimmed by 8 bases and the J gene end by 6 bases; junction bases not matched to a gene: 15. Germline-derived CDR1 and CDR2 are LNHDA and SQIVND (reference sequence). The CDR3 loop spans 15 amino acids. In nucleotides, the CDR3 is TGTGCCAGTTCCCGGGGGGGGGCGACTAGCCCCGAGCAGTACTTC. Residues: CASSRGGATSPEQYF. The variable domain in full, with the rest retrieved from reference TRBV19 and TRBJ2-7, is DGGITQSPKYLFRKEGQNVTLSCEQNLNHDAMYWYRQDPGQGLRLIYYSQIVNDFQKGDIAEGYSVSREKKESFPLTVTSAQKNPTAFYLCASSRGGATSPEQYFGPGTRLTVT.

J is TRBJ2-2 and V is TRBV5-4, with 8 bases that match TRBD2. Germline lookup yields CDR1 SGHNT and CDR2 YYREEE (reference sequence). Losses at the gene ends were 6 bases for V and 5 bases for J; bases not matched to a gene: 12. This CDR3 has 16 amino acids. CDR3 protein: CASTLGSGGGTGELFF. CDR3 sequence (DNA): TGTGCCAGCACCCTGGGGAGCGGGGGCGGGACCGGGGAGCTGTTTTTT. Full variable domain (rest looked up from reference TRBV5-4 and TRBJ2-2): ETGVTQSPTHLIKTRGQQVTLRCSSQSGHNTVSWYQQALGQGPQFIFQYYREEENGRGNFPPRFSGLQFPNYSSELNVNALELDDSALYLCASTLGSGGGTGELFFGEGSRLTVL.

The chain is built from TRBV29-1 and TRBJ2-4, with a weak D call TRBD2 (7 bases). This CDR3 spans 16 amino acids. V was cut by 7 bases and J by 0 bases, with 19 bases left in between. Germline values: CDR1 SQVTM, CDR2 ANQGSEA. CDR3 DNA: TGCAGCGGGGAGGGGGTCAGGGGCCTAGCCAAAAACATTCAGTACTTC. Its translation: CSGEGVRGLAKNIQYF.

This clone was observed a handful of times. The rearrangement joins TRBV10-3 to TRBJ1-3, with D hard to call. V lost 2 bases to trimming and J lost 2 bases, with 4 bases between them. Germline CDR1 is ENHRY and CDR2 is SYGVKD. This CDR3 has 13 residues. The CDR3 coding sequence is TGTGCCATCAGTGAGACAACTGGAAACACCATATATTTT. Translation: CAISETTGNTIYF.

This rearrangement joins TRBV9 to TRBJ1-5; D is unclear. Trimming shortened V by 4 bases and J by 0 bases, and 11 bases separated the two germline ends. The CDR3 spans 15 residues. Germline lookup yields CDR1 SGDLS and CDR2 YYNGEE. The CDR3 DNA sequence: TGTGCCAGCAGCTTGAGTGATCGTAGCAATCAGCCCCAGCATTTT. This gives the protein CASSLSDRSNQPQHF. Using reference TRBV9 and TRBJ1-5 for the parts outside the CDR3, the full variable domain is DSGVTQTPKHLITATGQRVTLRCSPRSGDLSVYWYQQSLDQGLQFLIQYYNGEERAKGNILERFSAQQFPDLHSELNLSSLELGDSALYFCASSLSDRSNQPQHFGDGTRLSIL.

Of note for this clone: One end of the junction does not line up with germline, which may come from a read error. The V call is TRBV7-9, the J call TRBJ1-2; D is perhaps TRBD1 (5 bases). The CDR3 consists of 17 residues. Germline V lookup: CDR1 SEHNR, CDR2 FQNEAQ (reference sequence). The CDR3 region is CSSSLEMPGKDSGGYTF. The CDR3 region has the DNA TGTTCCAGCAGCTTAGAAATGCCAGGGAAGGATTCGGGCGGCTACACCTTC. Using reference TRBV7-9 and TRBJ1-2 for the parts outside the CDR3, the full variable domain is DTGVSQNPRHKITKRGQNVTFRCDPISEHNRLYWYRQTLGQGPEFLTYFQNEAQLEKSRLLSDRFSAERPKGSFSTLEIQRTEQGDSAMYLCSSSLEMPGKDSGGYTFGSGTRLTVV.

J is TRBJ1-1 and V is TRBV28; 9 bases line up with TRBD1. The J segment lost 4 bases and the V segment lost 4 bases, leaving 4 bases of the junction unmatched. Germline V lookup: CDR1 MDHEN, CDR2 SYDVKM. CDR3 length: 14 residues. The CDR3 nucleotides are TGTGCCAGCAGTTCACAGGGGGCGACCACTGAAGCTTTCTTT. Translation gives CASSSQGATTEAFF.

This clone was recorded a few times. This chain joins TRBV5-1 and TRBJ2-7; maybe TRBD1 (6 bases). CDR3 length: 13 amino acids. Per the germline V gene, CDR1 is SGHRS and CDR2 is YFSETQ. V was shortened by 0 bases and J by 4 bases, with 8 bases between the two germline ends. The CDR3 nucleotides read TGCGCCAGCAGCTTGGGTACAGGGTACGAGCAGTACTTC. Amino acids: CASSLGTGYEQYF.

J is TRBJ2-7 and V is TRBV5-1; the match to TRBD1 covers 10 bases. The junction had 10 bases not matched to a gene; V was cut back by 4 bases and J by 3 bases. The CDR3 has 16 amino acids. Per germline, CDR1 SGHRS and CDR2 YFSETQ. The CDR3 is CASSTGQGINIYEQYF. In nucleotides, the CDR3 is TGCGCCAGCAGCACGGGACAGGGGATTAATATCTACGAGCAGTACTTC.

V and J are TRBV6-6 and TRBJ1-5, with D tentatively TRBD1 (5 bases). This CDR3 spans 14 amino acids. CDR1 and CDR2 (germline): MNHNY, SVGAGI (reference sequence). V lost 2 bases and J lost 6, with 11 bases in between. This CDR3 reads CASSYPGGFQPQHF. CDR3 DNA: TGTGCCAGCAGTTACCCGGGGGGGTTTCAGCCCCAGCATTTT.

This clone showed up just a few times. Germline is not matched at one junction end, which may reflect a read error. The CDR3 DNA reads TGTGCCACCAGCACCGGACAGGGAGAGACCCAGTACTTC. Its translation: CATSTGQGETQYF. V is TRBV13 and J is TRBJ2-5; 8 bases are shared with TRBD1. The CDR3 covers 13 residues. The germline CDR1 and CDR2 sequences are PRHDT and FYEKMQ (reference sequence).

This clone came up once. The V call is TRBV6-5, the J call TRBJ2-3; 9 nucleotides line up with TRBD2. Trimming at V came to 2 bases and at J to 6 bases, leaving 6 bases not matched to a gene. Germline V gene data show CDR1 as MNHEY and CDR2 as SVGAGI. This CDR3 has 15 residues. The CDR3 DNA is TGTGCCAGCAGTTACAGGCGGGAGGGCCCGGATACGCAGTATTTT. It is translated as CASSYRREGPDTQYF.

The chain employs TRBV10-1 and TRBJ2-7; maybe TRBD2 (5 bases). This CDR3 spans 12 amino acids. The V end was cut by 5 bases, the J end by 4 bases, with 9 bases between. CDR1 and CDR2 (germline): WNHNN, SYGVQD (reference sequence). This CDR3 is CASSPGFYEQYF. For the CDR3, the DNA is TGCGCCAGCAGTCCGGGATTTTACGAGCAGTACTTC.